The clone carrying this T cell receptor beta chain was found many times. This sample is part of a study of Graves' ophthalmopathy and Graves' hyperthyroidism. The study amplified TCR beta CDR3 regions using RNA transcripts. In the first round, RT-PCR was carried out with HTBI primers, and a multiplex PCR formed the second round. TCRdb used MiXCR to reprocess the multiplex PCR reads, holding one entry per CDR3 protein. Of about 660,000 distinct CDR3 sequences in the sample, approximately 39% are singletons; the top ten hold more than 3%. The germline gives CDR1 LNHDA, CDR2 SQIVND (reference sequence). This CDR3 contains 15 residues. V lost 4 bases and J 4 bases, leaving 13 bases between the germline ends.

This clonotype originated in an adult man with Graves' ophthalmopathy. The chain carries TRBV19 and TRBJ2-2; D perhaps matches TRBD1 (6 bases). Specimen: peripheral blood. In nucleotides, the CDR3 is TGTGCCAGTAGTAGCAACAGGGCTGGCACCGGGGAGCTGTTTTTT. Amino acids: CASSSNRAGTGELFF.